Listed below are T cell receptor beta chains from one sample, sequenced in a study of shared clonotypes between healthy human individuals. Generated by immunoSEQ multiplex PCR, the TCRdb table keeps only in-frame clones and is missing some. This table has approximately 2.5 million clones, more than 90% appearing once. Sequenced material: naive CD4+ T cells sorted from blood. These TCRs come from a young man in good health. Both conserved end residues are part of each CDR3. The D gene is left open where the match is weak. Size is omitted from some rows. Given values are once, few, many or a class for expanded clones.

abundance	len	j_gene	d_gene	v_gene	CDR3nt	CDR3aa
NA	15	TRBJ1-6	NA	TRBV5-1	TGCGCCAGCAGCTTGGAGGGGACAAGTGATTCACCCCTCCACTTT	CASSLEGTSDSPLHF
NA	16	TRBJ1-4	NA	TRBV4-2	TGTGCCAGCAGCCAAGAATACCTGGGACCGGCAAGAAAACTGTTTTTT	CASSQEYLGPARKLFF
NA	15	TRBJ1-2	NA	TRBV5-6	TGTGCCAGCAGCTCGGCATCGGCCGGGGCCTATGGCTACACCTTC	CASSSASAGAYGYTF
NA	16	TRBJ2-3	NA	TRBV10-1	TGCGCCAGCAGTGAGAGTTTGGGACTCATCACAGATACGCAGTATTTT	CASSESLGLITDTQYF
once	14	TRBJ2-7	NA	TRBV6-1	TGTGCCAGCAGTGAAGAAGGCGCCACTACGAGCAAGTACTTC	CASSEEGATTSKYF
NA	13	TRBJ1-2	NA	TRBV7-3	TGTGCCAGCAGCTTAAACGGGAACTATGGCTACACCTTC	CASSLNGNYGYTF
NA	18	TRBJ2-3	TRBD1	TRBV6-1	TGTGCCAGCAGTGAAAAGGGGGTTAGGACAGGCCTCACAGATACGCAGTATTTT	CASSEKGVRTGLTDTQYF
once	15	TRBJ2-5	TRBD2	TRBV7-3	TGTGCCAGCAGCACTAACGGGGGGGCCCAAGAGACCCAGTACTTC	CASSTNGGAQETQYF
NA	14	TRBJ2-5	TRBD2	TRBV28	TGTGCCAGCAGTTCTTCTAGCGGGGCGGAGACCCAGTACTTC	CASSSSSGAETQYF
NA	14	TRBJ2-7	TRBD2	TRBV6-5	TGTGCCAGCGGGCGGACTAGCGGGAGTTGGGAGCAGTACTTC	CASGRTSGSWEQYF
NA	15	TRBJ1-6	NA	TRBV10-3	TGTGCCATCAGTGAATCCGGACTGGAGATCTCGCCCCTCCACTTT	CAISESGLEISPLHF
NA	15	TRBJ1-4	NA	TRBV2	TGTGCCAGCAGGAGGTCGGGGGCAGGGGTTGAAAAACTGTTTTTT	CASRRSGAGVEKLFF
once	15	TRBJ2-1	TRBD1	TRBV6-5	TGTGCCAGCAGTTCCGGGACAGTGGGGACAGGGGAGCAGTTCTTC	CASSSGTVGTGEQFF
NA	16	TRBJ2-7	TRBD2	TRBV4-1	TGCGCCAGCAGCCAAGATCGAGGGAGGGTAGCCTACGAGCAGTACTTC	CASSQDRGRVAYEQYF
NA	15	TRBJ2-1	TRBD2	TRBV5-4	TGTGCCAGCAGCTTTCGGAGCGGGAGCTACAATGAGCAGTTCTTC	CASSFRSGSYNEQFF
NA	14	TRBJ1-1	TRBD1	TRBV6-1	TGTGCCAGCAGTTCGGGACAGGGCGGGACTGAAGCTTTCTTT	CASSSGQGGTEAFF